Listed here are 15 T cell receptor beta chains from one sample, sequenced in a study of blood T cell repertoires in COVID-19. Measured with immunoSEQ multiplex PCR; TCRdb has only the in-frame clones, and not every one. Here the sample spans a few hundred thousand clones, 88% being singletons. The sample taken for sequencing was peripheral blood. Receptors originate from a woman aged 30 to 39 with acute or convalescent COVID-19.

The rearrangement uses TRBV18 and TRBJ2-1; the D gene is possibly TRBD2 (6 bases). Trimming stripped 0 bases from V and 7 bases from J, with 19 bases between. The CDR3 consists of 17 residues. Germline CDR1 reads KGHSH; CDR2 reads LQKENI. CDR3 sequence (DNA): TGTGCCAGCTCACCACCGGTCTCCAGCGGGCCCGGGAATGAGCAGTTCTTC. Translating it yields CASSPPVSSGPGNEQFF.

The V gene is TRBV5-1, the J gene TRBJ1-2, with 11 positions matching TRBD1. J gave up 4 bases and V 4 bases, and 9 bases lay outside the gene matches. This CDR3 is built from 16 residues. Germline values: CDR1 SGHRS, CDR2 YFSETQ. The CDR3 DNA follows: TGCGCCAGCAGCCCTAGGACAGGGGGCAATAGCTATGGCTACACCTTC. It codes for CASSPRTGGNSYGYTF.

The chain recombines TRBV7-3 with TRBJ2-3; 7 bases are a match to TRBD2. V shed 0 bases, J shed 3 bases, and the junction held 6 bases outside the gene matches. CDR3 length equals 16 residues. CDR1 and CDR2 (germline): SGHTA, FQGTGA. CDR3 protein: CASSLTPAGETDTQYF. CDR3 bases: TGTGCCAGCAGCTTAACCCCGGCGGGAGAGACAGATACGCAGTATTTT.

The sample holds one count of this clone. The V and J genes are TRBV5-6 and TRBJ2-3, with 9 positions matching TRBD2. V gave up 0 bases and J gave up 2 bases; unmatched junction bases: 10. This CDR3 spans 18 amino acids. CDR1 and CDR2 from the germline V gene are SGHDT and YYEEEE. CDR3 residues: CASSLGVTTSGYTDTQYF. The CDR3 DNA is TGTGCCAGCAGCTTGGGCGTCACGACTAGCGGATACACAGATACGCAGTATTTT.

The chain links TRBV7-9 to TRBJ2-7; D is possibly TRBD1 (5 bases). The germline gives CDR1 SEHNR, CDR2 FQNEAQ (reference sequence). V gave up 1 base and J gave up 2 bases, with 6 bases separating them. CDR3 length: 13 residues. Written as DNA, the CDR3 is TGTGCCAGCAGCTTAGTACAGGCCTACGAGCAGTACTTC. This sequence encodes CASSLVQAYEQYF.

The V call is TRBV5-1, the J call TRBJ2-5, with 10 bases aligning to TRBD1. V was clipped by 4 bases and J by 5 bases; unmatched bases: 8. The CDR3 contains 15 residues. Germline CDR1 SGHRS, CDR2 YFSETQ. DNA for the CDR3: TGCGCCAGCAGCCCGCTGACAGGGGGCACTGAGACCCAGTACTTC. It codes for CASSPLTGGTETQYF.

This clone was found a few times. V gene TRBV19 combines with J gene TRBJ2-2; 8 bases align to TRBD1. From germline, CDR1 is LNHDA and CDR2 SQIVND (reference sequence). The CDR3 is 15 residues long. V gave up 5 bases and J gave up 2 bases; unmatched junction bases: 4. The CDR3 nucleotides read TGTGCCAGTAGTCTAGGACAGGGAAACACCGGGGAGCTGTTTTTT. Translation: CASSLGQGNTGELFF.

The rearrangement links TRBV19 to TRBJ2-7, with 9 bases matching TRBD1. With V trimmed by 6 bases and J by 5 bases, 8 bases remained unmatched. The CDR3 has 14 amino acids. Germline V gives CDR1 LNHDA, CDR2 SQIVND (reference sequence). CDR3 residues: CASSTRDRVHEQYF. CDR3 sequence (DNA): TGTGCCAGTAGCACCCGGGACAGGGTCCACGAGCAGTACTTC.

V is TRBV19 and J is TRBJ1-1, with 10 bases aligning to TRBD1. This CDR3 is built from 16 residues. CDR1 LNHDA and CDR2 SQIVND come from the germline V gene (reference sequence). The V gene end was trimmed by 3 bases and the J gene end by 0 bases; junction bases not matched to a gene: 4. In nucleotides, the CDR3 is TGTGCCAGTAGTATTGGACAGGGGGGTATGAACACTGAAGCTTTCTTT. This sequence encodes CASSIGQGGMNTEAFF.

The chain joins TRBV19 to TRBJ2-5, with 9 bases lining up with TRBD1. V gave up 5 bases and J gave up 0 bases; unmatched junction bases: 4. Germline V CDR1 and CDR2: LNHDA, SQIVND (reference sequence). This CDR3 region has 15 residues. CDR3 region: CASSSRDRDQETQYF. CDR3 DNA sequence: TGTGCCAGTAGTTCCCGGGACAGGGACCAAGAGACCCAGTACTTC.

This clone was counted only a few times. The chain uses TRBV30 and TRBJ2-6, with a tentative D call TRBD2 (5 bases). The CDR3 covers 19 residues. V was trimmed by 4 bases and J by 0 bases, leaving 22 bases between them. Germline CDR1 is GTSNPN and CDR2 is SVGIG (reference sequence). The CDR3 region has the DNA TGTGCCTGGACGCACCGCAGAGGGCAGGCAAGCTCTGGGGCCAACGTCCTGACTTTC. It is translated as CAWTHRRGQASSGANVLTF.

This chain joins TRBV19 and TRBJ1-1; no reliable D call. CDR3 length: 15 amino acids. V gave up 3 bases and J gave up 2 bases, with 13 bases separating them. The germline CDR1 and CDR2 sequences are LNHDA and SQIVND (reference sequence). CDR3: CASSIVGLHNTEAFF. The CDR3 DNA sequence: TGTGCCAGTAGTATCGTTGGACTTCATAACACTGAAGCTTTCTTT.

DNA for the CDR3: TGTGCCAGCAGCTTGACAGGGGTCGGCTATGGCTACACCTTC. This translates into CASSLTGVGYGYTF. The chain is built from TRBV7-6 and TRBJ1-2; 8 positions match TRBD1. V shed 3 bases and J 4 bases; nucleotides not matched to a gene: 4. This CDR3 region has 14 residues. From germline, CDR1 is SGHVS and CDR2 FNYEAQ.

This rearrangement joins TRBV7-2 to TRBJ2-3, with 7 bases identical to TRBD2. The CDR3 is made up of 16 amino acids. The junction had 10 bases not matched to a gene; V was cut back by 3 bases and J by 4 bases. In germline, CDR1 is SGHTA, CDR2 FQGNSA. CDR3 region: CASSLRNGRWADTQYF. The CDR3 coding sequence is TGTGCCAGCAGCTTGAGGAACGGGAGGTGGGCAGATACGCAGTATTTT.

The chain is built from TRBV4-3 and TRBJ1-1; D remains ambiguous. The ends were cut back, 0 bases at V and 8 bases at J, with 10 bases in the middle. Germline V lookup: CDR1 LGHNA, CDR2 YSLEER. CDR3 size: 13 residues. The CDR3 region has the DNA TGCGCCAGCAGCCAAGAATTCCTTTTGGAAGCTTTCTTT. Its translation: CASSQEFLLEAFF.